Listed below are T cell receptor beta chains from one sample, sequenced in a study of post-analysis software for immune sequencing data. TCRdb reanalysed the PCR reads using MiXCR and keeps one entry per CDR3 protein. Of 700,000 to 800,000 distinct CDR3 sequences listed, 25% to 30% were seen once; the top ten hold roughly 0.53%. Sequencing input: blood. Source of these receptors: a girl aged 10 to 17 with multiple sclerosis. CDR3s include the opening cysteine and the closing phenylalanine or tryptophan. A D gene is named only where the DNA matches it firmly. Clone size appears in some rows only: once, few, many, or a class for an expanded clone.

TRBV20-1	-	TRBJ2-1	15	-	CSAAPGGRAYNEQFF	TGCAGTGCTGCCCCCGGGGGTAGAGCCTACAATGAGCAGTTCTTC
TRBV7-8	-	TRBJ1-1	20	-	CASSLFHGGRGGLGWTEAFF	TGTGCCAGCAGCTTATTCCACGGGGGCAGGGGAGGATTAGGGTGGACTGAAGCTTTCTTT
TRBV9	TRBD1	TRBJ1-4	15	-	CASSHGQDPNEKLFF	TGTGCCAGCAGCCACGGACAGGACCCTAATGAAAAACTGTTTTTT
TRBV7-2	-	TRBJ1-2	16	few	CASSLDSGRPNYGYTF	TGTGCCAGCAGCTTAGATTCGGGCAGGCCTAACTATGGCTACACCTTC
TRBV7-2	-	TRBJ2-5	12	-	CASSLAVGIQYF	TGTGCCAGCAGCTTAGCCGTCGGGATCCAGTACTTC
TRBV27	-	TRBJ1-1	16	-	CASSLSPGSVNTEAFF	TGTGCCAGCAGTTTATCGCCTGGGTCCGTGAACACTGAAGCTTTCTTT
TRBV5-1	TRBD1	TRBJ2-7	17	-	CASSLEGTGQGPYEQYF	TGCGCCAGCAGCTTGGAGGGGACGGGACAGGGGCCCTACGAGCAGTACTTC
TRBV6-1	-	TRBJ1-2	13	few	CASSEAGRYGYTF	TGTGCCAGCAGTGAAGCGGGCAGGTATGGCTACACCTTC
TRBV7-2	-	TRBJ2-3	17	few	CASSLAGPLQFTDTQYF	TGTGCCAGCAGCTTAGCGGGCCCCCTCCAATTCACAGATACGCAGTATTTT
TRBV20-1	TRBD1	TRBJ2-7	13	few	CSAGQGAAYEQYF	TGCAGTGCTGGACAGGGGGCGGCCTACGAGCAGTACTTC
TRBV10-2	TRBD2	TRBJ2-5	16	once	CASSLKLAGGYNEQYF	TGCGCCAGCAGTCTCAAACTAGCGGGGGGCTACAATGAGCAGTACTTC
TRBV4-3	TRBD2	TRBJ2-3	19	few	CASSHAGTSGTGRGDTQYF	TGCGCCAGCAGCCACGCGGGGACTAGCGGGACGGGCCGTGGAGATACGCAGTATTTT
TRBV7-9	TRBD1	TRBJ1-4	14	-	CASRSTGRDEKLFF	TGTGCCAGCAGATCGACAGGGAGGGATGAAAAACTGTTTTTT